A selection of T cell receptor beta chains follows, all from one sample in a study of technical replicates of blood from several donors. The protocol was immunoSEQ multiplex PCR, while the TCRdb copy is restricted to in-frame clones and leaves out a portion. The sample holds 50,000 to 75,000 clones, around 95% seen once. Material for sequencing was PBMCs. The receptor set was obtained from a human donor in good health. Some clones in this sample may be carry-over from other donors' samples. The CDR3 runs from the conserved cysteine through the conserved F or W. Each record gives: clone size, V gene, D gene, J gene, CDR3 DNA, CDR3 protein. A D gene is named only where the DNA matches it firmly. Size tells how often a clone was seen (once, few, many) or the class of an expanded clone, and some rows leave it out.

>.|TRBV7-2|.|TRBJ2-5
TGTGCCAGCGCTCTCGGGGGACAAGAGACCCAGTACTTC
CASALGGQETQYF
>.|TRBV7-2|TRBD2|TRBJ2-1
TGTGCCAGCAGCGAGACTAGCGGGGGGGCGGGTGAGCAGTTCTTC
CASSETSGGAGEQFF
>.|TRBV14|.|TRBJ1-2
TGTGCCAGCAGCCAGGACACCACCGGGTACTATGGCTACACCTTC
CASSQDTTGYYGYTF
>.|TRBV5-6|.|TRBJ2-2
TGTGCCAGCAGCCTGCGGTTGAACACCGGGGAGCTGTTTTTT
CASSLRLNTGELFF
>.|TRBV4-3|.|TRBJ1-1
TGCGCCAGCAGCCAAGACGGGGGTGTGAACACTGAAGCTTTCTTT
CASSQDGGVNTEAFF
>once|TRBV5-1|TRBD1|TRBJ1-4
TGCGCCAGCAGCCCGGGACAGCAGAATGAAAAACTGTTTTTT
CASSPGQQNEKLFF
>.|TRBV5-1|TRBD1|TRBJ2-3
TGCGCCAGCAGCACCGGACAGGGGGGCACAGATACGCAGTATTTT
CASSTGQGGTDTQYF
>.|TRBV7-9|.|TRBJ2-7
TGTGCCAGCAGCTTAGCGGGAGATCACCTCTACGAGCAGTACTTC
CASSLAGDHLYEQYF
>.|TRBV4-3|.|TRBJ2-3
TGCGCCAGCAGCCAAGGGAGGTACACAGATACGCAGTATTTT
CASSQGRYTDTQYF
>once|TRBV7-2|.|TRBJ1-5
TGTGCCAGCAGCACCTATAGCAATCAGCCCCAGCATTTT
CASSTYSNQPQHF
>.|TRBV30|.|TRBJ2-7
TGTGCCTGGAGTGTTGGGGGCGAGCAGTACTTC
CAWSVGGEQYF
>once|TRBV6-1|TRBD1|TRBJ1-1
TGTGCCAGAAGACAGGGAGGTGTAACTGAAGCTTTCTTT
CARRQGGVTEAFF
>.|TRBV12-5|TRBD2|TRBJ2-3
TGTGCTAGTGGTTTGGGGAAGGGACTAGCGGGGGGGCCAAGCGCAGATACGCAGTATTTT
CASGLGKGLAGGPSADTQYF
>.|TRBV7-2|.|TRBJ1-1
TGTGCCAGCAGCCCCGCGTTGGGGGGCACTGAAGCTTTCTTT
CASSPALGGTEAFF
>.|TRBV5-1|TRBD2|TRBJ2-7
TGCGCCAGCAGATACATACTAGCGGGGTCCTACGAGCAGTACTTC
CASRYILAGSYEQYF
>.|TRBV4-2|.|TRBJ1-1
TGTGCCAGCAGCCAGTACCGGGGGGACACTGAAGCTTTCTTT
CASSQYRGDTEAFF
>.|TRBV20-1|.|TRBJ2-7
TGCAGTGCTACCGGTCACTACGAGCAGTACTTC
CSATGHYEQYF
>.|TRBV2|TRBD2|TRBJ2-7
TGTGCCAGCCTTAATAGCGGGGGGTTGGAGCAGTACTTC
CASLNSGGLEQYF
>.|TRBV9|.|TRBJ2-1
TGTGCCAGCAGCGTGCGGGACGGAAACAATGAGCAGTTCTTC
CASSVRDGNNEQFF
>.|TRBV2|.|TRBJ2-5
TGTGCCAGCAGTGGGGGGGTCCAAGAGACCCAGTACTTC
CASSGGVQETQYF
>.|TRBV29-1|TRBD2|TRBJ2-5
TGCAGCGTTGAACGGCTAGCGGGAGTGGAGACCCAGTACTTC
CSVERLAGVETQYF
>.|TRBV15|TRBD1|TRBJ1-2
TGTGCCACCAGCAGTGGACAGGGGACCGGGGTCGGCTTC
CATSSGQGTGVGF
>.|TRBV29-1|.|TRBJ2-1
TGCAGCGTTGAGGTGGCGAGAAGACTGCCCTACAATGAGCAGTTCTTC
CSVEVARRLPYNEQFF
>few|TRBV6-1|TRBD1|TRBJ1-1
TGTGCCAGCAGAGAGACAGGGGATAAAGCTTTCTTT
CASRETGDKAFF
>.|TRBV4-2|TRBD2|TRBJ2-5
TGTGCCAGCAGCCAAGGGCGCGGAGCGGGAGCCACAGAGACCCAGTACTTC
CASSQGRGAGATETQYF
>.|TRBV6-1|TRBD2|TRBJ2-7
TGTGCCAGCAGTGGAGACTTAGCGGGAGAGTACCCATACGAGCAGTACTTC
CASSGDLAGEYPYEQYF
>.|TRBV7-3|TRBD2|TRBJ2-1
TGTGCCAGCAGGGCCGCGGGAGACCCTCCGGATGAGCAGTTCTTC
CASRAAGDPPDEQFF
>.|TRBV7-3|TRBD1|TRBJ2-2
TGTGCCAGCAGCCCTCACCTACAAAACAGGGGCCTAGGGCCCGGGGAGCTGTTTTTT
CASSPHLQNRGLGPGELFF
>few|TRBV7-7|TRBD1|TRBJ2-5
TGTGCCAGCAGCTTCGACAGGGAAGAGACCCAGTACTTC
CASSFDREETQYF
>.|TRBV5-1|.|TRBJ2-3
TGCGCCAGCAGCTTGTCCCCCGGCGTTAGCGCAGATACGCAGTATTTT
CASSLSPGVSADTQYF
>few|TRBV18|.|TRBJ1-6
TGTGCCAGCTCATCCGGACTAGGGAATAATTCACCCCTCCACTTT
CASSSGLGNNSPLHF
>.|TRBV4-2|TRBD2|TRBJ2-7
TGTGCCAGCAGCCGAGAGACTAGCGGGGGCCACGAGCAGTACTTC
CASSRETSGGHEQYF
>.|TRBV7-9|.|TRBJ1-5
TGTGCCAGCAGCTTTGGGTTCGGGGGGGCAGGCAATCAGCCCCAGCATTTT
CASSFGFGGAGNQPQHF
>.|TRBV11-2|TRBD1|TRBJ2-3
TGTGCCAGCAGCAGGGGGCGTCACACAGATACGCAGTATTTT
CASSRGRHTDTQYF
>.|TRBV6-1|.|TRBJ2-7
TGTGCCAGCGGAGCAGGGATTTGGGAGCAGTACTTC
CASGAGIWEQYF
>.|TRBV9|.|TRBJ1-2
TGTGCCAGCAGCGTCGGGAGCACCTATGGCTACACCTTC
CASSVGSTYGYTF
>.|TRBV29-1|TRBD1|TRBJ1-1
TGCAGCGTTGGACAGGGGGCGAACACTGAAGCTTTCTTT
CSVGQGANTEAFF
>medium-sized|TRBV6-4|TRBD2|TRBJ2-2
TGTGCCAGCAGTGAGGTAGCGGGACACACCGGGGAGCTGTTTTTT
CASSEVAGHTGELFF
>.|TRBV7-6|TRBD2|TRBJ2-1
TGTGCCAGCAGCCCCGGGACTAGATTGTACAATGAGCAGTTCTTC
CASSPGTRLYNEQFF
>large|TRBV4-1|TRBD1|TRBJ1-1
TGCGCCAGCAGCTTAGGGACAGGGGGTGCTGAAGCTTTCTTT
CASSLGTGGAEAFF
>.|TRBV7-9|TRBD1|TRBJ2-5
TGTGCCAGCAGCTCGACAGGGCGAGAGACCCAGTACTTC
CASSSTGRETQYF
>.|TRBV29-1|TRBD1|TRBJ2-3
TGCAGCGTGGAACAGGGGGTTGGAGATACGCAGTATTTT
CSVEQGVGDTQYF
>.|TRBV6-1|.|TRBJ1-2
TGTGCCAGCAGTGAATACGCAGACTACACCTTC
CASSEYADYTF
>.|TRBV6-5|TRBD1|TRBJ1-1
TGTGCCAGCAGCCGACAGGGCACTGAAGCTTTCTTT
CASSRQGTEAFF
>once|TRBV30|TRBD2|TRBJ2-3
TGTGCCTGGAGTGTAGCTCTGGGAGGGGCCACAGATACGCAGTATTTT
CAWSVALGGATDTQYF
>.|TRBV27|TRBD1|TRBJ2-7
TGTGCCAGCAGTCCGTGGGACAGACCCTACGAGCAGTACTTC
CASSPWDRPYEQYF
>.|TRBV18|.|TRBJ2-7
TGTGCCAGCTCAGCATCTCAGGGGACCTACGAGCAGTACTTC
CASSASQGTYEQYF
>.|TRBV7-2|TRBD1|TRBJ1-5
TGTGCCAGCAGTCAGGACAGGGGCAATCAGCCCCAGCATTTT
CASSQDRGNQPQHF
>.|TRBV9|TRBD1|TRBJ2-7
TGTGCCAGCAGCCCGAGGACAGGACCGTGGGAGCAGTACTTC
CASSPRTGPWEQYF
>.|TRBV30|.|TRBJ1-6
TGTGCCTGGACTGGACAGTATAATTCACCCCTCCACTTT
CAWTGQYNSPLHF